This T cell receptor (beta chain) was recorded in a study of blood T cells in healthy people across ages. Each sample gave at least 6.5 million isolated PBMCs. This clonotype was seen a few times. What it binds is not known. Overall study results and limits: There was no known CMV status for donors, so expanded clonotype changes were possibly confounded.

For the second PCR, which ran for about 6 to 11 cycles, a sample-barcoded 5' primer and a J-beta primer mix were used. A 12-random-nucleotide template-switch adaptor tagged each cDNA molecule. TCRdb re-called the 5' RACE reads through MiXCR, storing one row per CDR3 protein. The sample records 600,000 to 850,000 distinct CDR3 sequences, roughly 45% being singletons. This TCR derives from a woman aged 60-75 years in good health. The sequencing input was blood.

CDR3 bases: TGTGCCAGCAGCGTAGGTCTAGCGGGAGGGTACGAGCAGTACTTC. This encodes CASSVGLAGGYEQYF. This chain uses TRBV9 with TRBJ2-5, with 12 bases fitting TRBD2. The end of the DNA is better explained by TRBJ2-7, so the J call may be wrong. This CDR3 contains 15 residues. The V gene's germline CDR1 is SGDLS and CDR2 YYNGEE.